This TCR beta chain was sequenced in a study of T cells of healthy individuals. This clonotype was picked up a small number of times. The germline gives CDR1 LGHNA, CDR2 YSLEER. Between the trimmed V and J ends, which lost 0 bases and 9 bases, there was a span of 14 bases. This CDR3 contains 14 residues. TCRdb fed the 5' RACE reads into MiXCR, producing one record per CDR3 protein. The data contain 60,000 to 80,000 distinct CDR3 sequences, roughly 16% of them singletons. The chain employs TRBV4-3 and TRBJ1-2; weak D call: TRBD1 (6 bases). This sequence originates from a human donor in good health. This chain's CDR3 is CASSQDAGGTRYTF. For the CDR3, the DNA is TGCGCCAGCAGCCAAGATGCGGGGGGCACGCGCTACACCTTC.